These T cell receptor beta chains were read from a single sample in a study of OX40 agonist ivuxolimab in advanced cancers. Sequenced by immunoSEQ multiplex PCR; TCRdb stores in-frame clones only, minus some. The sample includes about 62,000 clones, approximately 80% of them seen just once. Sample: CD4+ or CD8+ T cells sorted from blood, taken in a trial of the OX40 agonist ivuxolimab. The receptors shown here come from an adult with an advanced solid tumor such as melanoma, head and neck, liver or kidney cancer. CDR3s include the opening cysteine and the closing phenylalanine or tryptophan. D genes are given only for firm matches. Not every row has a clone size; where given, it reads once, few, many or a size class.

v_call	d_call	clone_size	j_call	cdr3_nt	cdr3_aa
TRBV19	-	-	TRBJ2-3	TGTGCCAGTAGTCCCCTCGACCGCACAGATACGCAGTATTTT	CASSPLDRTDTQYF
TRBV11-1	-	once	TRBJ1-2	TGTGCCAGCAGCCCTGGACCGATAGCTAACTATGGCTACACCTTC	CASSPGPIANYGYTF
TRBV5-6	TRBD1	-	TRBJ2-1	TGTGCCAGCAGCCCTGGGACAGGGGGGTCCTACAATGAGCAGTTCTTC	CASSPGTGGSYNEQFF
TRBV4-2	-	-	TRBJ1-2	TGTGCCAGCAGCCAAGATCTAGTAACGGGGTATGGCTACACCTTC	CASSQDLVTGYGYTF
TRBV2	TRBD2	-	TRBJ2-1	TGTGCCAGCTCCGGGACTACTTACAATGAGCAGTTCTTC	CASSGTTYNEQFF
TRBV18	TRBD1	-	TRBJ2-7	TGTGCCAGCTCAGACCCGGGACAGGGGGCCTACGAGCAGTACTTC	CASSDPGQGAYEQYF
TRBV2	TRBD1	-	TRBJ1-5	TGTGCCAGCAAGTTCGGGACAGATAAGATGTATAGCAATCAGCCCCAGCATTTT	CASKFGTDKMYSNQPQHF
TRBV6-1	-	-	TRBJ1-1	TGTGCCAGCAGTGGACAGCGTGGGGCGAGGGGGACTGAAGCTTTCTTT	CASSGQRGARGTEAFF
TRBV21-1	-	-	TRBJ2-5	TGTGCCAGCAGCAAAGCTGTCTGGGGGGGGTACCAAGAGACCCAGTACTTC	CASSKAVWGGYQETQYF
TRBV6-1	TRBD2	-	TRBJ2-3	TGTGCCAGCAGTGGTCTAGCGGGGGAGTCTGATACGCAGTATTTT	CASSGLAGESDTQYF
TRBV7-9	-	once	TRBJ1-5	TGTGCCAGCAGCCCCGAAGGGAAGCCCCAGCATTTT	CASSPEGKPQHF